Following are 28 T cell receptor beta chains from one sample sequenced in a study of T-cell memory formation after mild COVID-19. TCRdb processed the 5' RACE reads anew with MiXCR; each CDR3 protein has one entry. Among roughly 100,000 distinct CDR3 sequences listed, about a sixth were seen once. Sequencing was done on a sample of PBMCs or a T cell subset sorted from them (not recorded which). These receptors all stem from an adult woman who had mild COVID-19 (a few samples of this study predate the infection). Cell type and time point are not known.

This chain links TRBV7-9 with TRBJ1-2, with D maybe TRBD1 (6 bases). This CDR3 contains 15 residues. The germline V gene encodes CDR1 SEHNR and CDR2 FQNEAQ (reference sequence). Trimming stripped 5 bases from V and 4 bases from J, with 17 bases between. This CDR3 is CASSHVPPGVYGYTF. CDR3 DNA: TGTGCCAGCAGCCACGTCCCCCCAGGGGTCTATGGCTACACCTTC.

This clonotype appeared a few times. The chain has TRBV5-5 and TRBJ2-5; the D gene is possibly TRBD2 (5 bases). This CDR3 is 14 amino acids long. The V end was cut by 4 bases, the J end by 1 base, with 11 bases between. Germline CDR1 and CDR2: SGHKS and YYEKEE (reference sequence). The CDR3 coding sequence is TGTGCCAGCAGCCCTCCGGACTCCCAAGAGACCCAGTACTTC. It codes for CASSPPDSQETQYF. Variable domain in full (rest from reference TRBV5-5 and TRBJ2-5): DAGVTQSPTHLIKTRGQQVTLRCSPISGHKSVSWYQQVLGQGPQFIFQYYEKEERGRGNFPDRFSARQFPNYSSELNVNALLLGDSALYLCASSPPDSQETQYFGPGTRLLVL.

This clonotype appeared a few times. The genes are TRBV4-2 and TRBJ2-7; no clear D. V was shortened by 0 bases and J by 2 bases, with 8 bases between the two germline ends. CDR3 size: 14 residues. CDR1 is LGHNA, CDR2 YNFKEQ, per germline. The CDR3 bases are TGTGCCAGCAGCCAAGACCTAGTCACCTACGAGCAGTACTTC. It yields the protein CASSQDLVTYEQYF.

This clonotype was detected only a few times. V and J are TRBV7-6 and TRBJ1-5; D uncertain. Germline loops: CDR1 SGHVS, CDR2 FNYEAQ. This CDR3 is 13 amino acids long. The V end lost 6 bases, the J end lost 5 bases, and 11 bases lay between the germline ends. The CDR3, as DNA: TGTGCCAGCAGTCCCTGGTGGGATCAGCCCCAGCATTTT. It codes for CASSPWWDQPQHF.

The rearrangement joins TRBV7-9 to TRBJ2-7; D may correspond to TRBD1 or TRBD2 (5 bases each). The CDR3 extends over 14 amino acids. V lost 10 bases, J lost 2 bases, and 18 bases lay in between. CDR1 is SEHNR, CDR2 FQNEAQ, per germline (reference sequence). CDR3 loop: CATPGQGDPYEQYF. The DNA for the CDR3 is TGTGCCACTCCGGGGCAGGGTGACCCCTACGAGCAGTACTTC. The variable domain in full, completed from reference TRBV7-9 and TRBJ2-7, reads DTGVSQNPRHKITKRGQNVTFRCDPISEHNRLYWYRQTLGQGPEFLTYFQNEAQLEKSRLLSDRFSAERPKGSFSTLEIQRTEQGDSAMYLCATPGQGDPYEQYFGPGTRLTVT.

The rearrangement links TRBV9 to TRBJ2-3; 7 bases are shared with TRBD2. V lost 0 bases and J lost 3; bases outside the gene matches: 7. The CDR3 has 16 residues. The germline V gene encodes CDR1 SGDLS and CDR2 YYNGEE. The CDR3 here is CASSVESGVITDTQYF. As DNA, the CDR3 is TGTGCCAGCAGCGTAGAGAGCGGGGTCATAACAGATACGCAGTATTTT.

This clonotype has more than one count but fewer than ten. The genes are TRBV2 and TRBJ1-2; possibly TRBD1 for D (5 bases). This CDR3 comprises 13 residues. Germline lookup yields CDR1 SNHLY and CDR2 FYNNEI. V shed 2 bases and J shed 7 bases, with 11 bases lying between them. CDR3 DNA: TGTGCCAGCAGTGAAATTGGGGGGTTTGGCTACACCTTC. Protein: CASSEIGGFGYTF. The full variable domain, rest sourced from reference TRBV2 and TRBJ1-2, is EPEVTQTPSHQVTQMGQEVILRCVPISNHLYFYWYRQILGQKVEFLVSFYNNEISEKSEIFDDQFSVERPDGSNFTLKIRSTKLEDSAMYFCASSEIGGFGYTFGSGTRLTVV.

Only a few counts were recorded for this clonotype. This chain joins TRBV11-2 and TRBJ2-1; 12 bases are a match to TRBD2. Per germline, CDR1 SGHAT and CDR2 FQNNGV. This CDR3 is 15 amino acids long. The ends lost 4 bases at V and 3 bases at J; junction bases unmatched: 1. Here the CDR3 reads CASSSTSGGYNEQFF. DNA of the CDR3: TGTGCCAGCAGCTCGACTAGCGGGGGCTACAATGAGCAGTTCTTC.

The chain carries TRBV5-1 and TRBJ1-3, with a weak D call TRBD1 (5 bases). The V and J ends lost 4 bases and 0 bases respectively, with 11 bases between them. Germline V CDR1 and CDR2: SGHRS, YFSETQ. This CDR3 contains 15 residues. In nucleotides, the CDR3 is TGCGCCAGCAGCGCCCGGGACGGCTCTGGAAACACCATATATTTT. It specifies CASSARDGSGNTIYF.

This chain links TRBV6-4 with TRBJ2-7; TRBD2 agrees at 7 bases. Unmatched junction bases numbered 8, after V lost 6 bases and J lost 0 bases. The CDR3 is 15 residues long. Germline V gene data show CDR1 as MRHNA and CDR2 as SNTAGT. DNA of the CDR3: TGTGCCAGCAGGGAACTAGCGATGAGCTCCTACGAGCAGTACTTC. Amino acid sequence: CASRELAMSSYEQYF.

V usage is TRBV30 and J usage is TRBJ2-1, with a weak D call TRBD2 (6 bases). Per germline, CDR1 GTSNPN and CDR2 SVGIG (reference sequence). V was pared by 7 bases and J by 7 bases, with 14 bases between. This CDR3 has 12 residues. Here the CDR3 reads CASGGNGNEQFF. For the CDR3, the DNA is TGTGCCTCCGGCGGGAATGGTAATGAGCAGTTCTTC.

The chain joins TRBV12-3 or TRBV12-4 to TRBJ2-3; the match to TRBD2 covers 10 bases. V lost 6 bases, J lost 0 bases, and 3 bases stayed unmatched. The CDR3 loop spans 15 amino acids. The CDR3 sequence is CASSVAGGSTDTQYF. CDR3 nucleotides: TGTGCCAGCAGCGTAGCGGGAGGTAGCACAGATACGCAGTATTTT.

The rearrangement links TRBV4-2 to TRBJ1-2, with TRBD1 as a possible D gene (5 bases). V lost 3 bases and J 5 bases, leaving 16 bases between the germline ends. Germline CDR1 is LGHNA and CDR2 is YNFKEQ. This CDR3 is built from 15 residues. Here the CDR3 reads CASSQNTGTEYGYTF. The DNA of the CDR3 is TGTGCCAGCAGCCAGAATACTGGGACTGAGTATGGCTACACCTTC.

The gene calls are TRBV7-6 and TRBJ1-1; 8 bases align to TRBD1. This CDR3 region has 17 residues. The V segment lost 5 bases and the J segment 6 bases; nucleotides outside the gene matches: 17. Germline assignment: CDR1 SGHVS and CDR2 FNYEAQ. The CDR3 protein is CASSPLSPGQDPAEAFF. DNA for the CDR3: TGTGCCAGCAGCCCCCTTTCACCGGGACAGGACCCCGCTGAAGCTTTCTTT. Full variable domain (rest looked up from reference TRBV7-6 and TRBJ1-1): GAGVSQSPRYKVTKRGQDVALRCDPISGHVSLYWYRQALGQGPEFLTYFNYEAQQDKSGLPNDRFSAERPEGSISTLTIQRTEQRDSAMYRCASSPLSPGQDPAEAFFGQGTRLTVV.

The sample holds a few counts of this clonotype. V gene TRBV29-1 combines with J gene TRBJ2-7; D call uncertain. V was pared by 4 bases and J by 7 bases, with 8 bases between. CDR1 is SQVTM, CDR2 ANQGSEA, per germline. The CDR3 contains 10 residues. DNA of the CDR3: TGCAGCGTTGGGGTTGATGAGCAGTACTTC. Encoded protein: CSVGVDEQYF.

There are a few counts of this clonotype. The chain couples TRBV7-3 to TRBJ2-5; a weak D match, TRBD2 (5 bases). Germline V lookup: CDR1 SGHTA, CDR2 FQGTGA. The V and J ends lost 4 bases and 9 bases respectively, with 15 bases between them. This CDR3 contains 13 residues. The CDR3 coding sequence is TGTGCCAGCAGCTGGACTCGACCCGGACCCCAGTACTTC. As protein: CASSWTRPGPQYF.

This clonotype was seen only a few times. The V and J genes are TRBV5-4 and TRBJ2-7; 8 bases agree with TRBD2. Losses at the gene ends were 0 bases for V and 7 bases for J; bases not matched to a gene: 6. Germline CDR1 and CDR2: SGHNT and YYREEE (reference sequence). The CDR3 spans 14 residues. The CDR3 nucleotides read TGTGCCAGCAGCTTGGTGTCGGGAGGGGGGGAGCAGTACTTC. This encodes CASSLVSGGGEQYF. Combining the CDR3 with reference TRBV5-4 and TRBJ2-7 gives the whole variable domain ETGVTQSPTHLIKTRGQQVTLRCSSQSGHNTVSWYQQALGQGPQFIFQYYREEENGRGNFPPRFSGLQFPNYSSELNVNALELDDSALYLCASSLVSGGGEQYFGPGTRLTVT.

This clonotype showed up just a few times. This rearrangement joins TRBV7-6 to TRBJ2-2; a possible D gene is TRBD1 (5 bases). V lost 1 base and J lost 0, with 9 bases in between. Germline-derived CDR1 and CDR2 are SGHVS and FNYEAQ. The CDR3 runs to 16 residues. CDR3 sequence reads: CASSLGQFANTGELFF. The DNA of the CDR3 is TGTGCCAGCAGCTTAGGACAGTTCGCGAACACCGGGGAGCTGTTTTTT.

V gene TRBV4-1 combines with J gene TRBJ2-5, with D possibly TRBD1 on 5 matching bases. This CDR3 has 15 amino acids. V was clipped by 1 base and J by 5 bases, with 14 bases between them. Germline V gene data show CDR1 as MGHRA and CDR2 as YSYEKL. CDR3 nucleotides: TGCGCCAGCAGCCAAGGCCCGGAACAGGCGGAGACCCAGTACTTC. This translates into CASSQGPEQAETQYF.

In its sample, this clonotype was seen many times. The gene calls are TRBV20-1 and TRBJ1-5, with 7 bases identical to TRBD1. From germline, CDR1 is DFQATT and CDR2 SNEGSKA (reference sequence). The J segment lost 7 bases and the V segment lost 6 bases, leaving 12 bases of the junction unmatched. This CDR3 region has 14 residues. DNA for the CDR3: TGCAGTGCCGAGATCCGGGACAGTAAACAGCCCCAGCATTTT. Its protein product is CSAEIRDSKQPQHF.

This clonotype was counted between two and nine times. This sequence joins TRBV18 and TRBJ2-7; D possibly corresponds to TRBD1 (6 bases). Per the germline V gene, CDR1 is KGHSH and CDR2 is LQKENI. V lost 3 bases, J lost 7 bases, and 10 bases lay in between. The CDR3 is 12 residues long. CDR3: CASSPGHYEQYF. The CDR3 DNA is TGTGCCAGCTCACCGGGACACTATGAGCAGTACTTC.

In nucleotides, the CDR3 is TGCAGTGCTAGATACTGGGATTTAGCGGGGGGACTCTACAATGAGCAGTTCTTC. Amino acid sequence: CSARYWDLAGGLYNEQFF. The chain employs TRBV20-1 and TRBJ2-1; 10 bases are a match to TRBD2. Trimming at V came to 2 bases and at J to 3 bases, leaving 13 bases not matched to a gene. Looked up from germline, CDR1 is DFQATT and CDR2 is SNEGSKA (reference sequence). The CDR3 spans 18 residues.

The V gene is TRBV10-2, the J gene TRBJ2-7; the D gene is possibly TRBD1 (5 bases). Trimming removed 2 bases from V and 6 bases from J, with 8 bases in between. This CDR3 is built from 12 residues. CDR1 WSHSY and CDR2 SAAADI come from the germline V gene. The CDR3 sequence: CASSEGRAEQYF. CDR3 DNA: TGCGCCAGCAGTGAGGGCAGGGCCGAGCAGTACTTC.

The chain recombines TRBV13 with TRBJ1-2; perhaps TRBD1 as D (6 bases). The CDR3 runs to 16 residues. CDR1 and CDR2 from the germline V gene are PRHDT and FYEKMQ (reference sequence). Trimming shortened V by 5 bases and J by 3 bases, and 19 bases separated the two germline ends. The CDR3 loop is CASSILHRERDYGYTF. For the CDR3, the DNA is TGTGCCAGCAGCATACTCCACAGGGAAAGGGACTATGGCTACACCTTC.

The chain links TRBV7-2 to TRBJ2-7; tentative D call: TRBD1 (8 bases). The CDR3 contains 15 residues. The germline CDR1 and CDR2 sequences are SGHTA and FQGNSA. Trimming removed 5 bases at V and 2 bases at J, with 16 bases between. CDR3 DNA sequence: TGTGCCAGCAGCCCGGACAGGGAGGGGACCTACGAGCAGTACTTC. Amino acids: CASSPDREGTYEQYF. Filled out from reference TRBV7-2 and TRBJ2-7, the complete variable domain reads GAGVSQSPSNKVTEKGKDVELRCDPISGHTALYWYRQSLGQGLEFLIYFQGNSAPDKSGLPSDRFSAERTGGSVSTLTIQRTQQEDSAVYLCASSPDREGTYEQYFGPGTRLTVT.

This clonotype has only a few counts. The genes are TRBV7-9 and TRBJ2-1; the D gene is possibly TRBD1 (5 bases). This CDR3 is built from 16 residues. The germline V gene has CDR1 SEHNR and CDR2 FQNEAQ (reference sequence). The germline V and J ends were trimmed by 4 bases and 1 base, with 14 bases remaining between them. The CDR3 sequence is CASSSKGYISYNEQFF. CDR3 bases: TGTGCCAGCAGCTCCAAGGGGTATATTTCCTACAATGAGCAGTTCTTC.

In DNA form, the CDR3 reads TGTGCCAGCAGCTTATCAAGCGCTGAAGCTTTCTTT. The encoded protein is CASSLSSAEAFF. The rearrangement joins TRBV7-9 to TRBJ1-1, with D uncertain. This CDR3 spans 12 amino acids. The V end was cut by 2 bases, the J end by 6 bases, with 7 bases between. From germline, CDR1 is SEHNR and CDR2 FQNEAQ (reference sequence).

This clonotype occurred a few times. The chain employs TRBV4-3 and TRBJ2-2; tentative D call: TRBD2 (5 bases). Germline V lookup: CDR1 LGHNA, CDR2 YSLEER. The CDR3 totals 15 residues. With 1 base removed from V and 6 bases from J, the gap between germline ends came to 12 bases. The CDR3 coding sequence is TGCGCCAGCAGCCAAGCGGGATCGGTTTCCGGGGAGCTGTTTTTT. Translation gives CASSQAGSVSGELFF.